The clone carrying this TCR beta chain was detected many times. The antigen remains unidentified. A sample-barcoded 5' primer and a J-beta primer mix were used in a second PCR of about 7 to 11 cycles. TCRdb used MiXCR to reprocess the 5' RACE reads, holding one entry per CDR3 protein. This table holds around 1.1 million distinct CDR3 sequences, more than 30% found once. The record originates from a study of blood T cells in healthy people across ages. The V end lost 0 bases, the J end lost 1 base, and 10 bases lay between the germline ends. There are 15 residues in the CDR3. Germline-derived CDR1 and CDR2 are DFQATT and SNEGSKA (reference sequence). Collection of 9.5 to 10 milliliters of peripheral blood was performed for each donor. Study findings and constraints: Changes in expanded clonotypes were possibly confounded, as the CMV status of donors was unknown. Donors of long life had a larger count of naive CD4+ cells and greater diversity than aged donors.

Sequencing was carried out using blood. The TCR originated in a man aged 18 to 30 in good health. The chain combines TRBV20-1 with TRBJ1-5; TRBD1 is a possible D gene (5 bases). CDR3 loop: CSARDLRDSNQPQHF. The CDR3 bases are TGCAGTGCTAGAGATCTGAGGGACAGCAATCAGCCCCAGCATTTT.